This TCR beta chain was sequenced for a study of T-cell memory formation after mild COVID-19. Study details: TCR clusters were mostly donor specific.

Germline CDR1 SQVTM, CDR2 ANQGSEA. V shed 3 bases and J 3 bases; nucleotides not matched to a gene: 8. The CDR3 is 15 residues long. This clonotype was observed a handful of times. TCRdb redid the calling of the 5' RACE reads with MiXCR, one entry per CDR3 protein. The data hold roughly 380,000 distinct CDR3 sequences, with around 28% observed a single time. The chain is built from TRBV29-1 and TRBJ2-1; 7 bases align to TRBD1. The sequence was obtained from an adult woman who had mild COVID-19 (a few samples of this study predate the infection). Cell type and time point are not known. The sequenced sample consisted of PBMCs or a T cell subset sorted from them (not recorded which). CDR3 sequence reads: CSVEAGGSFYNEQFF. The DNA for the CDR3 is TGCAGCGTTGAGGCAGGGGGATCTTTCTACAATGAGCAGTTCTTC.